This TCR beta chain is from a study of shared T cell receptors in the human thymus (dated by TCRdb to the early 2020s). Looking at the study overall: The study examined how the human thymus generates shared, self-reactive T-cell receptor alpha chains.

The protocol used for the library was the immunoSEQ multiplex PCR assay. TCRdb's version of the immuneACCESS table is confined to in-frame rearrangements and falls short of the full clone set. An unresolved V gene accounts for under half of the shortfall where checked; the remainder is of unknown origin. The sample table holds hundreds of thousands of clones, of which around 87% were seen once. The top ten constitute 0.009% to 0.0095% of the sample. Comments on this clone: Its target antigen remains unknown. No much larger clone exists at a distance of one base, and base qualities are not known.

Reading the germline V gene gives CDR1 MRHNA and CDR2 SNTAGT. Taken from cysteine to phenylalanine, the CDR3 has 16 residues. Solely the CDR3 DNA is kept, with 48 bases framed from the first base. V trim: 6 bases; J trim: 4 bases; unmatched bases: 9. The data were also submitted as part of a second study, on human thymus T cells. As noted in the second study: Immunologically healthy infants undergoing open corrective cardiac surgery for congenital heart defects in Finland were used as donors. Thymus tissue was obtained as surgical resects removed during corrective cardiac surgery. Usage of V and J gene segments appeared to be biased in both the thymic and the peripheral blood repertoires. The related research reported highly overlapping thymic TCR repertoires among unrelated individuals. The study described the TCR alpha and beta repertoires in fewer than 10 infant thymus samples and a few matching peripheral blood samples. The infant donors were roughly 6 to 250 days old, and the cohort included six or seven males and a couple of females. Thymocytes were freed from the tissue by mechanical means and kept at -70 degrees C as pellets of roughly 8.5-31 million cells. A QIAsymphony instrument was used to extract genomic DNA from the frozen cell pellets. The immunoSEQ multiplex PCR assay was used to amplify the TCRB and TCRAD loci from a standardized amount of quality-controlled genomic DNA. The V(D)J region was spanned by amplicons of a length sufficient to cover the CDR3 and to identify V and J genes. Through the commercial immunoSEQ service, the amplicons were sequenced on an Illumina platform. Primer bias and sequencing errors were corrected using previously described methods, and TCRAD and TCRB definitions followed the IMGT database. immunoSEQ Analyzer 3.0 and VDJTools were used for repertoire analysis, which covered basic statistics, V/J segment usage, diversity estimates, rarefaction and pairwise overlap. To estimate diversity, the Chao1, ChaoE, Efron-Thisted, Shannon and inverse Simpson indices were applied, and diversity was also estimated on datasets down-sampled to the smallest sample. Repertoire overlap was assessed by strict matching of CDR3 nucleotide sequence, V gene and J gene, and clustering was done by Jaccard-based multidimensional scaling. On average, thymus samples gave around 810,000 unique TCRB clonotypes, whereas blood samples gave roughly 84,000.

The sequenced sample was thymocytes. The sequence was obtained from a boy younger than two with a congenital heart defect. Donor details come from another sample of the same person, matched by shared clones. The V and J segments used are TRBV6-4 and TRBJ2-3; 11 central nucleotides agree with TRBD2. The CDR3: CASSPRLAGGADTQYF. The DNA reads as follows: TGTGCCAGCAGCCCAAGGCTAGCGGGGGGTGCAGATACGCAGTATTTT.